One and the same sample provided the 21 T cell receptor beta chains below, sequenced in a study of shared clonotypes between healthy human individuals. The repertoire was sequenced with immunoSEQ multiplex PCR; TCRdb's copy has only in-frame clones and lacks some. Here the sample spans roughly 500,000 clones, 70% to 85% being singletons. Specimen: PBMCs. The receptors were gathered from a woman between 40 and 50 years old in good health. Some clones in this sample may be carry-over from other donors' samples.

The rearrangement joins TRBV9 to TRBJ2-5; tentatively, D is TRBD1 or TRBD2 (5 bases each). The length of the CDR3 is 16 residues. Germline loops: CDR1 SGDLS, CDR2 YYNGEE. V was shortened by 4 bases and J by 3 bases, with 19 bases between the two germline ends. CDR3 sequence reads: CASSPPPGRAKETQYF. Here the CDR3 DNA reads TGTGCCAGCAGCCCCCCCCCGGGACGGGCTAAAGAGACCCAGTACTTC.

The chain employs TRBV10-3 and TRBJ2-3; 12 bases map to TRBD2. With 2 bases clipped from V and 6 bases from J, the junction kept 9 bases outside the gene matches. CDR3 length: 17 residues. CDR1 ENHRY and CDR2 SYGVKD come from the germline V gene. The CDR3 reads CAISEASGRALGDTQYF. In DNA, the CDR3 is TGTGCCATCAGTGAGGCTAGCGGGAGGGCCCTCGGGGATACGCAGTATTTT.

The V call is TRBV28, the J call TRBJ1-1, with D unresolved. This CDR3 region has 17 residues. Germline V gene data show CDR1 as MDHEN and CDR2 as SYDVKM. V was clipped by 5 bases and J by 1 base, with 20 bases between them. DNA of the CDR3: TGTGCCAGCAGTCCCCCTTTGGCAGGCAGGACGAACACTGAAGCTTTCTTT. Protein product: CASSPPLAGRTNTEAFF. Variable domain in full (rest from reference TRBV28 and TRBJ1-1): DVKVTQSSRYLVKRTGEKVFLECVQDMDHENMFWYRQDPGLGLRLIYFSYDVKMKEKGDIPEGYSVSREKKERFSLILESASTNQTSMYLCASSPPLAGRTNTEAFFGQGTRLTVV.

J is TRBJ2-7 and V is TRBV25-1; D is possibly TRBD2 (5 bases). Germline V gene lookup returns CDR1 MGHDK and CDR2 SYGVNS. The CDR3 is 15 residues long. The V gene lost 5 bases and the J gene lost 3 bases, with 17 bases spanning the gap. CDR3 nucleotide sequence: TGTGCCAGCAGTCCCAGCGGAGGTCGAGGCTACGAGCAGTACTTC. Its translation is CASSPSGGRGYEQYF.

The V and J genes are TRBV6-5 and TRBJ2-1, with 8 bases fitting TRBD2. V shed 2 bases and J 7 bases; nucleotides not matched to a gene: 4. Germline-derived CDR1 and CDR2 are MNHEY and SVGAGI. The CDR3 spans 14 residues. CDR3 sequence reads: CASSYREGLNEQFF. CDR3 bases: TGTGCCAGCAGTTACCGGGAGGGCCTAAATGAGCAGTTCTTC.

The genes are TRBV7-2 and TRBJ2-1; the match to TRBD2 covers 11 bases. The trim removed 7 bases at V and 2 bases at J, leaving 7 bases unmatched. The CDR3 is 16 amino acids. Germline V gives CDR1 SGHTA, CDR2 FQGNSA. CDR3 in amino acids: CASTPPGLAAYNEQFF. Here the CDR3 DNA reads TGTGCCAGCACCCCGCCGGGACTAGCGGCCTACAATGAGCAGTTCTTC.

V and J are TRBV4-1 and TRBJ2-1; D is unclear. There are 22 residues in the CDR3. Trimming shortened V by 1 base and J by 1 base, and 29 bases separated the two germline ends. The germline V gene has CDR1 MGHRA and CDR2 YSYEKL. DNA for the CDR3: TGCGCCAGCAGCCAAGGGTTTAAGACGAGGCATCCGTATAACCATTCCTACAATGAGCAGTTCTTC. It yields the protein CASSQGFKTRHPYNHSYNEQFF.

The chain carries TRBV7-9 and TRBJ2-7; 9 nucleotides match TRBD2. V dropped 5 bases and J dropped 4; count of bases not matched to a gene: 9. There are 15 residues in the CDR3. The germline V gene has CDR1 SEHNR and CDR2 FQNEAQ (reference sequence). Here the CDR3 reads CASSPRSGRIYEQYF. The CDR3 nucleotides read TGTGCCAGCAGCCCCCGTAGCGGGAGAATATACGAGCAGTACTTC. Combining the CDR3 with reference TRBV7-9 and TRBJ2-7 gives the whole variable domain DTGVSQNPRHKITKRGQNVTFRCDPISEHNRLYWYRQTLGQGPEFLTYFQNEAQLEKSRLLSDRFSAERPKGSFSTLEIQRTEQGDSAMYLCASSPRSGRIYEQYFGPGTRLTVT.

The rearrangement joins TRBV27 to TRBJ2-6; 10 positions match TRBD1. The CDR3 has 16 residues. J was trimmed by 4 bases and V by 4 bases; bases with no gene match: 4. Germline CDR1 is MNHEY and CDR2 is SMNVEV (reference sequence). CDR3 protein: CASSWDRGTGANVLTF. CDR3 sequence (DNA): TGTGCCAGCAGTTGGGACAGGGGTACCGGGGCCAACGTCCTGACTTTC.

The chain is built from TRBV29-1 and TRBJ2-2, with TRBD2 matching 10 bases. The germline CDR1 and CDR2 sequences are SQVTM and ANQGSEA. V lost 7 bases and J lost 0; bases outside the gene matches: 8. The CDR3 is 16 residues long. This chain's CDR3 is CSARSSGGTNTGELFF. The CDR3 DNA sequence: TGCAGCGCCAGGTCTAGCGGGGGTACGAACACCGGGGAGCTGTTTTTT.

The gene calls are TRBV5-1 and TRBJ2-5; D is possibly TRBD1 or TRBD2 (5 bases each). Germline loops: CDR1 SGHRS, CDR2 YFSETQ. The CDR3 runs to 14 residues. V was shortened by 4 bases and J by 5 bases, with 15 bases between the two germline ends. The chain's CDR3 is CASSPGRPSETQYF. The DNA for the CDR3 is TGCGCCAGCAGCCCGGGACGGCCTTCGGAGACCCAGTACTTC.

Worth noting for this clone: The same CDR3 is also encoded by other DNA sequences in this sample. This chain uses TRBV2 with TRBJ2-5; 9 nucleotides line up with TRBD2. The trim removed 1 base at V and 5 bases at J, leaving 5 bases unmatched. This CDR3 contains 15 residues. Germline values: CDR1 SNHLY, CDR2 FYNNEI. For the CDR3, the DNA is TGTGCCAGCAGTGAAGTAGCGGGAGAGGTGGAGACCCAGTACTTC. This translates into CASSEVAGEVETQYF. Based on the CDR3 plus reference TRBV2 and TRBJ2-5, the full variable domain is EPEVTQTPSHQVTQMGQEVILRCVPISNHLYFYWYRQILGQKVEFLVSFYNNEISEKSEIFDDQFSVERPDGSNFTLKIRSTKLEDSAMYFCASSEVAGEVETQYFGPGTRLLVL.

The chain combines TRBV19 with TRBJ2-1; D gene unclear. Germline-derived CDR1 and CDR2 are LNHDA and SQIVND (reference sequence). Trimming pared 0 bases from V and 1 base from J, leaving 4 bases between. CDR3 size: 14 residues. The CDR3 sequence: CASSIDRSYNEQFF. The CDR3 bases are TGTGCCAGTAGTATAGACAGGTCCTACAATGAGCAGTTCTTC.

The CDR3 region has the DNA TGTGCCAGCTCACCACCCATGGGGGGCAATGAGCAGTTCTTC. Translated: CASSPPMGGNEQFF. V usage is TRBV18 and J usage is TRBJ2-1; TRBD2 might be the D (6 bases). The CDR3 spans 14 residues. Germline V gives CDR1 KGHSH, CDR2 LQKENI. The germline V and J ends were trimmed by 0 bases and 6 bases, with 9 bases remaining between them.

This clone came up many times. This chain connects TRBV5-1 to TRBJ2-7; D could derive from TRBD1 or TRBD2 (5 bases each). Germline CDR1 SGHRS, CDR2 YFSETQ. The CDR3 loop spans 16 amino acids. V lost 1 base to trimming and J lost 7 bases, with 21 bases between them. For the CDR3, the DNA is TGCGCCAGCAGCTTGAATTTGCAGGGAGTTCCCGGTGAGCAGTACTTC. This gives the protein CASSLNLQGVPGEQYF.

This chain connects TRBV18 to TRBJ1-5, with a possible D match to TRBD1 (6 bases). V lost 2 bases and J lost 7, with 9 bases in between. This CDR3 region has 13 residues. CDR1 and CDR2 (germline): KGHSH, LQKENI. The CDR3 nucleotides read TGTGCCAGCTCACCAGAAGGGGGACAGCCCCAGCATTTT. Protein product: CASSPEGGQPQHF.

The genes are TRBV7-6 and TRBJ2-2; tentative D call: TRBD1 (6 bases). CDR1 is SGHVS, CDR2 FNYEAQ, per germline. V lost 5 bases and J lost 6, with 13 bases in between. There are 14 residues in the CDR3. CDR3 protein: CASSTYRAAGELFF. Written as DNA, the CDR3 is TGTGCCAGCAGCACCTACAGGGCCGCCGGGGAGCTGTTTTTT.

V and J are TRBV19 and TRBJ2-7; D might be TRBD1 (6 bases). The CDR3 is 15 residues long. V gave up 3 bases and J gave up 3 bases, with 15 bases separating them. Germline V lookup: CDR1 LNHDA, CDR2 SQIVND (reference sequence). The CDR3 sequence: CASSISLGQHYEQYF. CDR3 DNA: TGTGCCAGTAGTATCTCGCTAGGACAGCACTACGAGCAGTACTTC. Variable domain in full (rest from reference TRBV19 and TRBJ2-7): DGGITQSPKYLFRKEGQNVTLSCEQNLNHDAMYWYRQDPGQGLRLIYYSQIVNDFQKGDIAEGYSVSREKKESFPLTVTSAQKNPTAFYLCASSISLGQHYEQYFGPGTRLTVT.

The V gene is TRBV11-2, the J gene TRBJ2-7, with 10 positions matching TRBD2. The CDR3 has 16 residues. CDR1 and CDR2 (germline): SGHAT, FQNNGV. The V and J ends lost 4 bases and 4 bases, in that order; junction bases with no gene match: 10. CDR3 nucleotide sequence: TGTGCCAGCAGCTCCCTCCAGCTAGCGGGAGAGTACGAGCAGTACTTC. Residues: CASSSLQLAGEYEQYF.

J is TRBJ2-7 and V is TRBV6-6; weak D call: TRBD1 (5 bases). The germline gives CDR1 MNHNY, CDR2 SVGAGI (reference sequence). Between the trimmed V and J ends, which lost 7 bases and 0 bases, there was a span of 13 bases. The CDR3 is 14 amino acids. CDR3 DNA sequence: TGTGCCAGCATAGGGGAACCAACCTCCTACGAGCAGTACTTC. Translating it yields CASIGEPTSYEQYF.

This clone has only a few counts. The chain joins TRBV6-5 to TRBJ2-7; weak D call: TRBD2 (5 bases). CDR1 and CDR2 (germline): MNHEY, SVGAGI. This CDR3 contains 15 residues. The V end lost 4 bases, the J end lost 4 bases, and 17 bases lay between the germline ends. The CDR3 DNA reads TGTGCCAGCAGTTGCCCGAGGACTGAAGATTACGAGCAGTACTTC. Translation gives CASSCPRTEDYEQYF.